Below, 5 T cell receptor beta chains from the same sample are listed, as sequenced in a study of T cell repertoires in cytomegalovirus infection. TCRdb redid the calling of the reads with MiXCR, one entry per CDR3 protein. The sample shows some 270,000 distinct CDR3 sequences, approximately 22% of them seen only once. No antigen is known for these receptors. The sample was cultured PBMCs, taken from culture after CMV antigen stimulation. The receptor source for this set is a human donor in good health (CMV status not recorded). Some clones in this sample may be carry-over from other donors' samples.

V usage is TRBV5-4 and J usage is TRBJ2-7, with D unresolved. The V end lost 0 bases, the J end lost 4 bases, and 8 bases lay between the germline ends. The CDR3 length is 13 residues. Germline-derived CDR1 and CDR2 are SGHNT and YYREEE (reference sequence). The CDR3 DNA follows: TGTGCCAGCAGCTTGGACTACCTGTACGAGCAGTACGTC. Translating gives CASSLDYLYEQYV.

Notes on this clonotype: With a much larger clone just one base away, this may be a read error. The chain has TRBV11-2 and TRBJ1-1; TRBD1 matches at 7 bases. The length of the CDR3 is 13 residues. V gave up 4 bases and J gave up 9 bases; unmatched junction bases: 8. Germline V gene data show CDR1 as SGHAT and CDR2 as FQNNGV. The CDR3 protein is CASSYLQGFKAFF. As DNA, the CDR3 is TGTGCCAGCAGCTACTTACAGGGGTTTAAAGCTTTCTTT.

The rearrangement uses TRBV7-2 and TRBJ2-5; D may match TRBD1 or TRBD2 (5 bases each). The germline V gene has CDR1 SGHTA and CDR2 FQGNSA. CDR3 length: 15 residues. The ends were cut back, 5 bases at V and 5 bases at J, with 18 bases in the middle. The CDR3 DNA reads TGTGCCAGCAGCGCGGGCCCAGGGATGCGGGAGACCCAGTACTTC. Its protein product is CASSAGPGMRETQYF.

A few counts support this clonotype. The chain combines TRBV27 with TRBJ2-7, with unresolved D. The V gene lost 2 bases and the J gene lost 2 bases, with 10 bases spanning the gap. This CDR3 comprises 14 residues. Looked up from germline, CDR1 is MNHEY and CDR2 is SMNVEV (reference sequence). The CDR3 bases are TGTGCCAGCAGTTTAACTTACGGAGCCTACGAGCAGTACTTC. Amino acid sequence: CASSLTYGAYEQYF.

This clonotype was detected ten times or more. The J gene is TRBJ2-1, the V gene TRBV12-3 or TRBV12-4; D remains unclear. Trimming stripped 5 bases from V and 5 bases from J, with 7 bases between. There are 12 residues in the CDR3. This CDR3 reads CASSPQHNEQFF. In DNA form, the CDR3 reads TGTGCCAGCAGTCCCCAGCACAATGAGCAGTTCTTC.